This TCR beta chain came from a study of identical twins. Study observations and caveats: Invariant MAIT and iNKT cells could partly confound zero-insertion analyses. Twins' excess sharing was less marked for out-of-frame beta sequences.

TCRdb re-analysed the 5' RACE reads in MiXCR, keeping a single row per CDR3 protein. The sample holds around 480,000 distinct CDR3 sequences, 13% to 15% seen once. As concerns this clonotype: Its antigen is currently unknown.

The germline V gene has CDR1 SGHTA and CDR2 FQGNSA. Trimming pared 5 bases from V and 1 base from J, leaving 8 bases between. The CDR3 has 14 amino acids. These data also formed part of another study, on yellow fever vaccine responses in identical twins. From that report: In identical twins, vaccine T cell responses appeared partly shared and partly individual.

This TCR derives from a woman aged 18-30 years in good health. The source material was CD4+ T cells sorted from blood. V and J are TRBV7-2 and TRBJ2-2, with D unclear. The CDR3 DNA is TGTGCCAGCAGCCGAAAACAGAACACCGGGGAGCTGTTTTTT. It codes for CASSRKQNTGELFF.